Listed below are T cell receptor beta chains from one sample, sequenced in a study of blood T cells in healthy people across ages. MiXCR, run by TCRdb on the 5' RACE reads, gives a single entry per CDR3 protein. The sample shows over 950,000 distinct CDR3 sequences, 51% of them seen only once. Sample: blood. These receptors all come from an older woman in good health. CDR3s include the opening cysteine and the closing phenylalanine or tryptophan. A D gene is named only where the DNA matches it firmly. Some rows mark clone size as missing; the rest say once, few, many or name a class of expanded clone.

V gene	clone size	J gene	D gene	CDR3 protein	CDR3 DNA
TRBV6-4	-	TRBJ2-3	-	CASSDGSSTQYF	TGTGCCAGCAGTGACGGGTCGAGTACGCAGTATTTT
TRBV27	-	TRBJ2-5	TRBD1	CASSLRTGWQETQYF	TGTGCCAGCAGTTTACGGACAGGGTGGCAAGAGACCCAGTACTTC
TRBV12-3/TRBV12-4	few	TRBJ2-7	-	CASSPGWEQYF	TGTGCCAGCAGTCCCGGGTGGGAGCAGTACTTC
TRBV12-3/TRBV12-4	-	TRBJ2-2	TRBD2	CASSQSGRHTGELFF	TGTGCCAGCAGTCAGAGCGGGAGGCACACCGGGGAGCTGTTTTTT
TRBV20-1	-	TRBJ1-6	-	CSARERYSPLHF	TGCAGTGCTAGAGAGCGGTATTCACCCCTCCACTTT
TRBV4-1	-	TRBJ2-7	TRBD2	CASSEGREGQGEQYF	TGCGCCAGCAGCGAGGGGCGGGAGGGCCAGGGCGAGCAGTACTTC
TRBV9	-	TRBJ2-5	TRBD2	CASTPRLAGGETQYF	TGTGCCAGCACCCCGAGACTAGCGGGAGGGGAGACCCAGTACTTC
TRBV10-3	-	TRBJ2-3	-	CAISEGPSTDTQYF	TGTGCCATCAGTGAAGGGCCCAGCACAGATACGCAGTATTTT
TRBV6-2/TRBV6-3	-	TRBJ2-2	-	CASSYLLAGNTGELFF	TGTGCCAGCAGTTACTTACTAGCTGGCAACACCGGGGAGCTGTTTTTT
TRBV27	once	TRBJ1-2	TRBD1	CASSVYPGQYGYTF	TGTGCCAGCAGTGTTTATCCGGGACAGTATGGCTACACCTTC
TRBV28	-	TRBJ2-4	-	CASIPGAGAKNIQYF	TGTGCCAGCATTCCCGGTGCGGGGGCCAAAAACATTCAGTACTTC
TRBV2	many	TRBJ2-7	-	CASRGMGTYEQYF	TGTGCCAGTAGGGGGATGGGCACCTACGAGCAGTACTTC
TRBV2	-	TRBJ1-1	-	CASGTGSEAFF	TGTGCCAGTGGGACGGGGTCTGAAGCTTTCTTT
TRBV15	many	TRBJ2-7	TRBD1	CATSREDFDPGQFYEQYF	TGTGCCACCAGCAGAGAAGATTTTGATCCGGGACAGTTCTACGAGCAGTACTTC
TRBV20-1	-	TRBJ1-2	-	CSARDRGIRDYTF	TGCAGTGCTAGAGATCGTGGGATACGTGACTACACCTTC
TRBV12-3/TRBV12-4	-	TRBJ2-5	-	CASTATPGKETQYF	TGTGCCAGCACCGCAACCCCAGGAAAAGAGACCCAGTACTTC
TRBV4-3	-	TRBJ2-1	TRBD2	CASSQGLAVGNEQFF	TGCGCCAGCAGCCAAGGACTAGCGGTAGGAAATGAGCAGTTCTTC
TRBV7-3	many	TRBJ2-4	-	CASSFAGKNIQYF	TGTGCCAGCAGCTTCGCAGGGAAAAACATTCAGTACTTC
TRBV5-1	-	TRBJ2-5	TRBD2	CASSWGLAGGVETQYF	TGCGCCAGCAGCTGGGGACTAGCGGGAGGAGTAGAGACCCAGTACTTC
TRBV5-1	few	TRBJ1-2	-	CASSLRVGFYGYTF	TGCGCCAGCAGCTTACGAGTTGGTTTCTATGGCTACACCTTC
TRBV6-2/TRBV6-3	few	TRBJ2-2	-	CASRTGPAGELFF	TGTGCCAGCCGTACAGGGCCGGCCGGGGAGCTGTTTTTT
TRBV5-6	-	TRBJ1-1	-	CASSLDTMNTEAFF	TGTGCCAGCAGCTTAGACACGATGAACACTGAAGCTTTCTTT
TRBV20-1	-	TRBJ2-7	TRBD2	CSAITSGGYEQYF	TGCAGTGCTATTACTAGCGGGGGATACGAGCAGTACTTC
TRBV7-2	-	TRBJ1-5	-	CASSSTWDVANQPQHF	TGTGCCAGCAGCTCTACCTGGGATGTGGCCAATCAGCCCCAGCATTTT
TRBV4-2	-	TRBJ2-7	-	CASRQGGEGEQYF	TGTGCCAGCAGGCAAGGGGGGGAAGGCGAGCAGTACTTC
TRBV5-1	-	TRBJ2-1	TRBD1	CASSSWTGADEQFF	TGCGCCAGCAGCTCCTGGACAGGGGCCGATGAGCAGTTCTTC
TRBV5-6	-	TRBJ1-6	-	CASSFLGSGSYNSPLHF	TGTGCCAGCAGCTTTTTGGGGTCTGGCTCCTATAATTCACCCCTCCACTTT
TRBV6-6	-	TRBJ2-1	TRBD1	CASRPTRQGNREQFF	TGTGCCAGCCGACCAACACGACAGGGGAATCGTGAGCAGTTCTTC